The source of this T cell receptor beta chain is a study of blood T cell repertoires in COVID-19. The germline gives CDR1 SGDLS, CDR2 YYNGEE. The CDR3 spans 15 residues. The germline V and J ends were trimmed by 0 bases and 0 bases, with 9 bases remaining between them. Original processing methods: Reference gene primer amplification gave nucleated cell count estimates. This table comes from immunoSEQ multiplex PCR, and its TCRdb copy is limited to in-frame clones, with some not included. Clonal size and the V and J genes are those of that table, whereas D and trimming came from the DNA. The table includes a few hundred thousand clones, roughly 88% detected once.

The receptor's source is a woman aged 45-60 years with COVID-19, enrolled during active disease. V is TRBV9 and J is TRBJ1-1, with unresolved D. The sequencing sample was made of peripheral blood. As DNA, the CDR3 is TGTGCCAGCAGCGTAGTGGAGGCCTTGAACACTGAAGCTTTCTTT. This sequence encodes CASSVVEALNTEAFF.